This T cell receptor beta chain was retrieved from a study of CD8 T cells in ankylosing spondylitis. Study-level results: A motif in TCR beta, a set of fewer than ten highly homologous variants, appeared characteristic of ankylosing spondylitis blood. According to the report, clones linked to the disease were significantly enriched in matched synovial fluid samples taken from ankylosing spondylitis patients.

This clonotype was seen a few times. Its cognate antigen is unknown. Germline CDR1 reads LGHNA; CDR2 reads YSLEER. The CDR3 length is 15 residues. V was clipped by 0 bases and J by 4 bases, with 10 bases between them. TCRdb reprocessed the 5' RACE reads with MiXCR, giving one entry per CDR3 protein. The sample yields some 700,000 distinct CDR3 sequences, roughly 20% seen once. The chain joins TRBV4-3 to TRBJ2-4; D gene unclear. The TCR was taken from a male donor with ankylosing spondylitis. The specimen was blood, either unsorted or a sorted T cell fraction (not recorded which). In DNA form, the CDR3 reads TGCGCCAGCAGCCAAGATTGGTTGGAAAAAAACATTCAGTACTTC. The encoded protein is CASSQDWLEKNIQYF.